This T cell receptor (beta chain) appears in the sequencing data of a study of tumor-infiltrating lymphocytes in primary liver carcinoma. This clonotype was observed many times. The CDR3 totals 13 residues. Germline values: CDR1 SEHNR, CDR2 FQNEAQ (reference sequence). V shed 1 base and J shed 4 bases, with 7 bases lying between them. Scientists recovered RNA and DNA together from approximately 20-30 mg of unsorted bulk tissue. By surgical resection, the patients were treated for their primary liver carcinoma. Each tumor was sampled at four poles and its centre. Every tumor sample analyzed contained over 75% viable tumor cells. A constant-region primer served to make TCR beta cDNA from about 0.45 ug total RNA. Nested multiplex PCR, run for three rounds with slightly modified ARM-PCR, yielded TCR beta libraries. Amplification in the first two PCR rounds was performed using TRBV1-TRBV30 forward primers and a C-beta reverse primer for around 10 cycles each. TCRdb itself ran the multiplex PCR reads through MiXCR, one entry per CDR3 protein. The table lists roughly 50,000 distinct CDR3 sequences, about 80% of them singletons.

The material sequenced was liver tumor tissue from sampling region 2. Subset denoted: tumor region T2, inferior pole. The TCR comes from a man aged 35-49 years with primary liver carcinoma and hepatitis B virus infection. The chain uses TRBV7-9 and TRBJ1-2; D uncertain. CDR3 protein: CASSLDSLYGYTF. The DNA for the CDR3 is TGTGCCAGCAGCTTAGACAGCCTCTATGGCTACACCTTC.